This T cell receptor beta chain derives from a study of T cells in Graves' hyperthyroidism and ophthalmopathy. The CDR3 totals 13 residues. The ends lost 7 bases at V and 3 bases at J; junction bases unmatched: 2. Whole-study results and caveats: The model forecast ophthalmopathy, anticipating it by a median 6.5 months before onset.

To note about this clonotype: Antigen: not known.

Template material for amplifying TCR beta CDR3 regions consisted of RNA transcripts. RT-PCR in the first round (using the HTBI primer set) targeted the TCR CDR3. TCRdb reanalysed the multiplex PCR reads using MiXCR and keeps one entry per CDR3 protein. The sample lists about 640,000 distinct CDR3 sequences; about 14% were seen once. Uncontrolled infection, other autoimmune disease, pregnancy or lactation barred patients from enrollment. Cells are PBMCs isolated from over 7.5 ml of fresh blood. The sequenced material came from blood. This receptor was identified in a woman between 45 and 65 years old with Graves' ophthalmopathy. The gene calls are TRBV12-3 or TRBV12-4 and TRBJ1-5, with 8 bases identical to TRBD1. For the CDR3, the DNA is TGTGCCAGCACAGGGGGCCCCAATCAGCCCCAGCATTTT. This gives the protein CASTGGPNQPQHF.